This entry lists 26 T cell receptor beta chains sequenced from one sample in a study of blood T cells in healthy people across ages. A J-beta primer mix and a sample-barcoded 5' primer were used in a second PCR of about 7 to 12 cycles. TCRdb passed the 5' RACE reads through MiXCR, listing each CDR3 protein once. The sample records some 1.7 million distinct CDR3 sequences, 25% to 30% being singletons. The sample taken for sequencing was blood. The receptors here all came from a young woman in good health.

The chain has TRBV6-5 and TRBJ2-7; D perhaps matches TRBD1 (7 bases). Trimming left V 4 bases short and J 4 bases short, with 17 bases between. Germline V gene lookup returns CDR1 MNHEY and CDR2 SVGAGI. The length of the CDR3 is 15 residues. CDR3 in DNA: TGTGCCAGCAGTTGCCGGACAGGCCGGGGGTACGAGCAGTACTTC. The encoded protein is CASSCRTGRGYEQYF.

V is TRBV30 and J is TRBJ1-5, with TRBD1 as a possible D gene (6 bases). The CDR3 is 13 residues long. Germline V gene sequence: CDR1 GTSNPN, CDR2 SVGIG (reference sequence). Deletions cut 4 bases from V and 2 bases from J, with 9 bases between. The CDR3 loop reads CAWNGGRNQPQHF. The CDR3 DNA follows: TGTGCCTGGAATGGGGGGCGCAATCAGCCCCAGCATTTT. Drawing the rest from reference TRBV30 and TRBJ1-5, the complete variable domain is SQTIHQWPATLVQPVGSPLSLECTVEGTSNPNLYWYRQAAGRGLQLLFYSVGIGQISSEVPQNLSASRPQDRQFILSSKKLLLSDSGFYLCAWNGGRNQPQHFGDGTRLSIL.

In regard to this clonotype: A much larger clone lies one base from this, so it may be a read error. The V call is TRBV12-3 or TRBV12-4, the J call TRBJ2-1; D might be TRBD1 or TRBD2, each matching 5 bases. V lost 5 bases and J 1 base, leaving 15 bases between the germline ends. The CDR3 covers 16 residues. The CDR3 nucleotides are TGTGCCAGCAGTCCGGGACGAGCGGCGTCCTACAATGAGCAGTTCTTC. Protein sequence: CASSPGRAASYNEQFF.

This clonotype showed up just a few times. The junction departs from germline at one end; a sequencing error may be responsible. The chain is built from TRBV7-9 and TRBJ2-1; 11 bases are a match to TRBD1. CDR3 length: 14 amino acids. Germline V gives CDR1 SEHNR, CDR2 FQNEAQ (reference sequence). Here the CDR3 DNA reads TGTGCTAGCAGGGGGGACAGGGGGTACAATGAGCAGTTCTTC. It specifies CASRGDRGYNEQFF.

This clonotype occurred a few times. The V gene is TRBV7-9, the J gene TRBJ2-3; 7 nucleotides align to TRBD2. This CDR3 is 15 amino acids long. From germline, CDR1 is SEHNR and CDR2 FQNEAQ (reference sequence). Unmatched junction bases numbered 9, after V lost 4 bases and J lost 5 bases. The CDR3 bases are TGTGCCAGCAGCTCCCCTGCGGGAGAGGGAGATACGCAGTATTTT. Protein: CASSSPAGEGDTQYF. Combining the CDR3 with reference TRBV7-9 and TRBJ2-3 gives the whole variable domain DTGVSQNPRHKITKRGQNVTFRCDPISEHNRLYWYRQTLGQGPEFLTYFQNEAQLEKSRLLSDRFSAERPKGSFSTLEIQRTEQGDSAMYLCASSSPAGEGDTQYFGPGTRLTVL.

V is TRBV6-6 and J is TRBJ2-5, with 7 bases fitting TRBD1. CDR1 is MNHNY, CDR2 SVGAGI, per germline (reference sequence). The CDR3 contains 15 residues. V shed 6 bases and J 3 bases; nucleotides not matched to a gene: 10. For the CDR3, the DNA is TGTGCCAGCAGGGGCTTGGGGCAGGGGGAAGAGACCCAGTACTTC. This codes for CASRGLGQGEETQYF.

This clonotype came up many times. The chain carries TRBV29-1 and TRBJ1-2; tentative D call: TRBD1 (5 bases). The CDR3 is 13 residues long. V lost 3 bases and J lost 5, with 13 bases in between. Germline loops: CDR1 SQVTM, CDR2 ANQGSEA. CDR3 DNA: TGCAGCGTTGAGGGGCAGGCGAAGTATGGCTACACCTTC. This encodes CSVEGQAKYGYTF.

Of note for this clonotype: This could be a read error, since a much larger clone is one nucleotide away. V is TRBV20-1 and J is TRBJ2-7; D unresolved. The V and J ends lost 0 bases and 1 base respectively, with 13 bases between them. The CDR3 loop spans 15 amino acids. The germline CDR1 and CDR2 sequences are DFQATT and SNEGSKA (reference sequence). CDR3 in DNA: TGCAGTGCTAGAGATTTTGTTCACTCTTCCTACGAGCAGTACTTC. It specifies CSARDFVHSSYEQYF.

This chain uses TRBV2 with TRBJ1-5; 12 bases fit TRBD1. The germline V gene encodes CDR1 SNHLY and CDR2 FYNNEI. The CDR3 has 15 amino acids. Losses at the gene ends were 6 bases for V and 3 bases for J; bases not matched to a gene: 3. This chain's CDR3 is CASREGQGANQPQHF. DNA for the CDR3: TGTGCCAGCAGAGAGGGACAGGGGGCCAATCAGCCCCAGCATTTT.

The chain employs TRBV28 and TRBJ1-5; possible D gene TRBD1, 5 bases. The CDR3 is 15 amino acids. V was cut by 7 bases and J by 1 base, with 14 bases left in between. Germline V gene sequence: CDR1 MDHEN, CDR2 SYDVKM. The DNA for the CDR3 is TGTGCCAGCACCTGGGGGTGGAGGAGCAATCAGCCCCAGCATTTT. Its protein product is CASTWGWRSNQPQHF.

Points on this clonotype: A much larger clone is a single base away; this may be a read error. This chain links TRBV5-1 with TRBJ2-7; D ambiguous. This CDR3 is built from 10 residues. The germline V gene encodes CDR1 SGHRS and CDR2 YFSETQ. The CDR3 sequence is CVSAGHQQYF. The CDR3 DNA reads TGCGTCAGCGCCGGGCACCAGCAGTACTTC.

V and J are TRBV25-1 and TRBJ1-2, with D perhaps matching TRBD1 (5 bases). From germline, CDR1 is MGHDK and CDR2 SYGVNS. The CDR3 runs to 13 residues. Trimming took 5 bases from V and 7 from J, leaving 14 bases between them. CDR3 sequence: CASSPPGFAGYTF. The CDR3 DNA is TGTGCCAGCAGTCCCCCAGGGTTTGCTGGCTACACCTTC.

This clonotype appeared many times. The CDR3 loop reads CSVGVLAGGLEQFF. CDR3 sequence (DNA): TGCAGCGTTGGGGTGCTAGCGGGGGGACTAGAGCAGTTCTTC. V is TRBV29-1 and J is TRBJ2-1; 11 nucleotides line up with TRBD2. Germline trimming cut 4 bases from V and 10 bases from J; bases unmatched to any gene: 9. Germline CDR1 and CDR2: SQVTM and ANQGSEA. This CDR3 comprises 14 residues.

This clonotype was detected a few times. The genes are TRBV4-2 and TRBJ1-5, with D possibly being TRBD1 (5 bases). CDR1 and CDR2 from the germline V gene are LGHNA and YNFKEQ. V dropped 4 bases and J dropped 5 bases, with 18 bases sitting between them. The CDR3 is 16 amino acids. The CDR3 nucleotides read TGTGCCAGCAGCCCTAGGGACTCCAACCTCGATCAGCCCCAGCATTTT. Amino acids: CASSPRDSNLDQPQHF.

The chain employs TRBV27 and TRBJ1-5; 9 nucleotides match TRBD1. The junction had 8 bases not matched to a gene; V was cut back by 4 bases and J by 4 bases. The germline V gene has CDR1 MNHEY and CDR2 SMNVEV (reference sequence). The CDR3 has 16 residues. CDR3: CASSSGTGPSNQPQHF. The CDR3 coding sequence is TGTGCCAGCAGTTCGGGGACAGGGCCCAGTAATCAGCCCCAGCATTTT.

CDR3 residues: CASSDRARSGETQYF. In DNA form, the CDR3 reads TGTGCCAGCAGTGACAGGGCCCGGTCAGGGGAGACCCAGTACTTC. The rearrangement uses TRBV2 and TRBJ2-5, with D perhaps TRBD1 (5 bases). The CDR3 is 15 residues long. From germline, CDR1 is SNHLY and CDR2 FYNNEI. V shed 3 bases and J shed 5 bases, with 16 bases lying between them.

A note on this clonotype: Mismatch with germline at one junction end may stem from a read error. The rearrangement uses TRBV6-5 and TRBJ2-5; a weak D match, TRBD2 (6 bases). This CDR3 contains 16 residues. Germline V gene data show CDR1 as MNHEY and CDR2 as SVGAGI. The CDR3 DNA sequence: TGTGCCAGCAGTTACCACAGGCGGGGCAGCCAAGGGACCCAGTACTTC. Translation: CASSYHRRGSQGTQYF.

V is TRBV29-1 and J is TRBJ2-3; 7 bases align to TRBD1. The CDR3 sequence is 13 residues long. The V gene end was trimmed by 1 base and the J gene end by 8 bases; junction bases not matched to a gene: 6. CDR1 and CDR2 (germline): SQVTM, ANQGSEA. The CDR3 DNA reads as TGCAGCGTTGAAGGACAGGGATGGAGTACGCAGTATTTT. Translation: CSVEGQGWSTQYF.

The genes are TRBV5-1 and TRBJ1-2; D ambiguous. V was shortened by 1 base and J by 3 bases, with 16 bases between the two germline ends. The CDR3 sequence is 16 residues long. Germline V lookup: CDR1 SGHRS, CDR2 YFSETQ. In DNA, the CDR3 is TGCGCCAGCAGCTTGAATCCTGACCCGGCTCACTATGGCTACACCTTC. Protein sequence: CASSLNPDPAHYGYTF. The entire variable domain, with the rest obtained from reference TRBV5-1 and TRBJ1-2, is as follows: KAGVTQTPRYLIKTRGQQVTLSCSPISGHRSVSWYQQTPGQGLQFLFEYFSETQRNKGNFPGRFSGRQFSNSRSEMNVSTLELGDSALYLCASSLNPDPAHYGYTFGSGTRLTVV.

The chain is built from TRBV5-1 and TRBJ2-1, with 13 nucleotides matching TRBD2. Germline V gene sequence: CDR1 SGHRS, CDR2 YFSETQ. The CDR3 length is 15 residues. After removal of 3 bases from V and 12 bases from J, the junction contained 9 bases not matched to a gene. The CDR3 nucleotides are TGCGCCAGCAGCTCAACTAGCGGGGGGGCTGGTGCGCAGTTCTTC. Protein sequence: CASSSTSGGAGAQFF.

J is TRBJ1-1 and V is TRBV29-1, with D unclear. Per germline, CDR1 SQVTM and CDR2 ANQGSEA. Trimming pared 6 bases from V and 1 base from J, leaving 12 bases between. This CDR3 is built from 13 residues. CDR3: CSVLRMTNTEAFF. In DNA form, the CDR3 reads TGCAGCGTGTTACGGATGACGAACACTGAAGCTTTCTTT.

This clonotype was detected many times. This chain joins TRBV2 and TRBJ2-4; D is unresolved. Germline loops: CDR1 SNHLY, CDR2 FYNNEI. The CDR3 has 12 residues. V was cut by 4 bases and J by 8 bases, with 9 bases left in between. CDR3 in amino acids: CASSVTRDIQYF. For the CDR3, the DNA is TGTGCCAGCAGTGTTACCCGGGACATTCAGTACTTC.

CDR3 in amino acids: CASSQSNFLGDRGHEQFF. In DNA, the CDR3 is TGCGCCAGCAGTCAATCGAATTTCCTTGGGGACAGGGGGCATGAGCAGTTCTTC. V and J are TRBV23-1 and TRBJ2-1, with TRBD1 matching over 12 bases. TRBV23-1 is identified as an open reading frame with a role that is uncertain. The CDR3 is 18 residues long. The ends lost 0 bases at V and 8 bases at J; junction bases unmatched: 11.

This sequence joins TRBV28 and TRBJ1-5; D unresolved. The CDR3 is 16 amino acids. Germline V gene lookup returns CDR1 MDHEN and CDR2 SYDVKM. The germline V and J ends were trimmed by 4 bases and 0 bases, with 13 bases remaining between them. DNA for the CDR3: TGTGCCAGCAGTTCCGAGCCGGCAGTTAGCAATCAGCCCCAGCATTTT. Protein sequence: CASSSEPAVSNQPQHF.

The rearrangement uses TRBV7-3 and TRBJ2-1; 16 nucleotides align to TRBD2. Unmatched junction bases numbered 4, after V lost 4 bases and J lost 1 base. Germline V lookup: CDR1 SGHTA, CDR2 FQGTGA. The CDR3 loop spans 18 amino acids. In nucleotides, the CDR3 is TGTGCCAGCAGCTCTGGGGGACTAGCGGGGGGGTCCTACAATGAGCAGTTCTTC. It encodes CASSSGGLAGGSYNEQFF.

Concerning this clonotype itself: A much larger clonotype is one base distant, so this may be a read error. The chain combines TRBV29-1 with TRBJ2-1; 8 nucleotides align to TRBD2. Germline CDR1 SQVTM, CDR2 ANQGSEA. The CDR3 consists of 13 residues. The CDR3 DNA reads TGCAGCGCTTCAACCGGGACTAGAAATGAGCAGGTCTTC. It codes for CSASTGTRNEQVF.